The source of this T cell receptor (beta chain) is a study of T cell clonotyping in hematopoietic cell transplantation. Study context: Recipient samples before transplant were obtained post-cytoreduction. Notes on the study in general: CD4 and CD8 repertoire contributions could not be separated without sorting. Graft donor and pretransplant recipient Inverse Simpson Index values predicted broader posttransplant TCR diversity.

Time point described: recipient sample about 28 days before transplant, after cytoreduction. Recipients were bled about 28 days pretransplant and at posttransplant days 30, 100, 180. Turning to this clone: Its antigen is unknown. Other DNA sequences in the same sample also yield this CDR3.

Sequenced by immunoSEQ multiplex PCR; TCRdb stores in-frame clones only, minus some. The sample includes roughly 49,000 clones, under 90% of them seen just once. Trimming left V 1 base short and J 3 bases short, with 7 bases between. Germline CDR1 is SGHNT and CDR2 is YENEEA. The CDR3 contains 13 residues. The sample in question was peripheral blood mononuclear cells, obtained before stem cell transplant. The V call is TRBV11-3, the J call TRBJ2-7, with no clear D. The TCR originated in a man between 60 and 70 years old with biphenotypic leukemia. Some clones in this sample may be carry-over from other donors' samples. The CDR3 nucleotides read TGTGCCAGCAGCTTAGGTCCGATCTACGAGCAGTACTTC. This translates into CASSLGPIYEQYF.